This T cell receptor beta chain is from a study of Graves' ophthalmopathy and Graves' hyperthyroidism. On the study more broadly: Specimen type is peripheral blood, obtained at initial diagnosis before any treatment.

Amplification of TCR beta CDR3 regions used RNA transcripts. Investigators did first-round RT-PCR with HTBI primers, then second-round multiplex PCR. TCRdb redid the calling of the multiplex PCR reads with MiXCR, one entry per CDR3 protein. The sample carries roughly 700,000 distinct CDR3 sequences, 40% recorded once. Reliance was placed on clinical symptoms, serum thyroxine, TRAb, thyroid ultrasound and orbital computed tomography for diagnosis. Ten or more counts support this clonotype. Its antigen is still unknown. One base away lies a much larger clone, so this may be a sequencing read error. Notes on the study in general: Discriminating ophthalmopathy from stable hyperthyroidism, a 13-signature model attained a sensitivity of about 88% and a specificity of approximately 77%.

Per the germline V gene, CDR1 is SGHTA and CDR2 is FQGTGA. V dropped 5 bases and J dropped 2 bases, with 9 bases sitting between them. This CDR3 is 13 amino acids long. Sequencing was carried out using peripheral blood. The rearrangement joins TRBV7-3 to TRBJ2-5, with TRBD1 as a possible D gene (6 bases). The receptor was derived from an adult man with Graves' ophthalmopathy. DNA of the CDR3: TGTGCCAGCAGCAACGGACAGCAAGAGACCCAGTACTTC. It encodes CASSNGQQETQYF.